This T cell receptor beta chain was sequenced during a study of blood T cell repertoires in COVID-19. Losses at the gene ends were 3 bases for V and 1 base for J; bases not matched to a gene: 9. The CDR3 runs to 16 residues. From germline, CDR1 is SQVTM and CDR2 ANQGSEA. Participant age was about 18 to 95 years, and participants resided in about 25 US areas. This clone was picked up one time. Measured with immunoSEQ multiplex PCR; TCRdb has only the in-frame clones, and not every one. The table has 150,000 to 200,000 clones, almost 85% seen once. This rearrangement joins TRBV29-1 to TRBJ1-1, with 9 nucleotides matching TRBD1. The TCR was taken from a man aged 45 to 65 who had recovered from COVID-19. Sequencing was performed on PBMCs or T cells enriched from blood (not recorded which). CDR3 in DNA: TGCAGCGTTGATCCCGGGACAGGGCTCTGGAACACTGAAGCTTTCTTT. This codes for CSVDPGTGLWNTEAFF.